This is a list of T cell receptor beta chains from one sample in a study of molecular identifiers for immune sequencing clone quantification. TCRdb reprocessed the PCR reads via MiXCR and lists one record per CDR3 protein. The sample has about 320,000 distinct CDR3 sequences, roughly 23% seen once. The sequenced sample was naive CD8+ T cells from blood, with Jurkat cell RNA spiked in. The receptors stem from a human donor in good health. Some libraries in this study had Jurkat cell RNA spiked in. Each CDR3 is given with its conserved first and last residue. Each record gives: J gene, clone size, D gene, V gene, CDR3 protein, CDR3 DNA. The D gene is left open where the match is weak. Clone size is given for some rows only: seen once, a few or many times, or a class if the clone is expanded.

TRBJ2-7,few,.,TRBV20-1,CSAIPRGGHEQYF,TGCAGTGCCATTCCGCGGGGCGGCCACGAGCAGTACTTC
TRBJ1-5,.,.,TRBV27,CASSMGVNQPQHF,TGTGCCAGCAGTATGGGGGTAAATCAGCCCCAGCATTTT
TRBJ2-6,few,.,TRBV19,CASSSPGANVLTF,TGTGCCAGTAGTAGCCCTGGGGCCAACGTCCTGACTTTC
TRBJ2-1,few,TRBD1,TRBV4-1,CASSQGDRVQFF,TGCGCCAGCAGCCAAGGAGACAGGGTACAGTTCTTC
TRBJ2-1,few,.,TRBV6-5,CASSYGVYNEQFF,TGTGCCAGCAGTTACGGGGTCTACAATGAGCAGTTCTTC
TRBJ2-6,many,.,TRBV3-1,CASTPKALGANVLTF,TGTGCCAGCACCCCCAAGGCCCTCGGGGCCAACGTCCTGACTTTC
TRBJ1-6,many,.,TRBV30,CALRDGNNSPLHF,TGTGCCCTCCGGGACGGAAATAATTCACCCCTCCACTTT
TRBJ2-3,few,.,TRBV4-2,CASSQDQSDNGDTQYF,TGTGCCAGCAGCCAAGATCAATCTGACAACGGCGATACGCAGTATTTT
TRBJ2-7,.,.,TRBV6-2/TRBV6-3,CASSFPPGIYEQYF,TGTGCCAGCAGTTTCCCGCCAGGGATCTACGAGCAGTACTTC
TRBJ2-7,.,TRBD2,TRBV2,CVSRKTSGTPEQYF,TGTGTCAGCAGAAAGACTAGCGGGACCCCGGAGCAGTACTTC
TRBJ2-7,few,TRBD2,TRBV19,CASSMGSSGSDEQYF,TGTGCCAGTAGTATGGGGTCTAGCGGGAGTGACGAGCAGTACTTC
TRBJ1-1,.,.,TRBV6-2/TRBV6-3,CASTPIRGLKNTEAFF,TGTGCCAGCACCCCAATACGGGGACTTAAGAACACTGAAGCTTTCTTT
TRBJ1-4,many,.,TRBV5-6,CASSSRAYIFEKLFF,TGTGCCAGCAGTTCCCGGGCCTATATTTTTGAAAAACTGTTTTTT
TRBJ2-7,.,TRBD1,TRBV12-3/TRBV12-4,CASSKGQPHEQYF,TGTGCCAGCAGTAAGGGACAGCCCCACGAGCAGTACTTC
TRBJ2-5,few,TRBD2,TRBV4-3,CASSQATSGPLPSETQYF,TGCGCCAGCAGCCAAGCGACTAGCGGGCCCCTTCCCTCGGAGACCCAGTACTTC
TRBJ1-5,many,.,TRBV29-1,CSVVQPQHF,TGCAGCGTTGTACAGCCCCAGCATTTT
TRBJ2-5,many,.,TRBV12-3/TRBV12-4,CASSLRVVETQYF,TGTGCCAGCAGTTTACGGGTTGTCGAGACCCAGTACTTC
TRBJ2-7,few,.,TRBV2,CASSESPARGEQYF,TGTGCCAGCAGTGAAAGTCCCGCCCGAGGAGAGCAGTACTTC
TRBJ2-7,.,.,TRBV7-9,CASGPSGYSYEQYF,TGTGCCAGCGGCCCTAGTGGGTATTCCTACGAGCAGTACTTC
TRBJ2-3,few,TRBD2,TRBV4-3,CASSQESKLAGVRSEQYF,TGCGCCAGCAGCCAAGAGAGTAAATTGGCGGGGGTTAGGAGTGAGCAGTATTTT
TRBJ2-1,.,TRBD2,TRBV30,CAWSPTSGSYEQFF,TGTGCCTGGAGTCCGACTAGCGGGAGTTATGAGCAGTTCTTC
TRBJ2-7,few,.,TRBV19,CASSPSGTPLYEQYF,TGTGCCAGCAGCCCATCCGGGACACCTCTCTACGAGCAGTACTTC
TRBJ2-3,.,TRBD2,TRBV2,CARRSWDRGGDTQYF,TGTGCCCGCAGGTCGTGGGACCGGGGGGGAGATACGCAGTATTTT
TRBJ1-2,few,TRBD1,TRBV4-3,CASSQDSPTTGTGVYGYTF,TGCGCCAGCAGCCAAGATTCCCCAACAACCGGGACAGGGGTCTATGGCTACACCTTC
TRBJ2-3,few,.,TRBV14,CASSQDFGAGYTDTQYF,TGTGCCAGCAGCCAAGATTTCGGTGCAGGGTACACAGATACGCAGTATTTT
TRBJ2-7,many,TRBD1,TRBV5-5,CASSLGQGRYEQYF,TGTGCCAGCAGCTTGGGACAGGGGCGGTACGAGCAGTACTTC
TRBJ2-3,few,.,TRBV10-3,CAISESGDTQYF,TGTGCCATCAGTGAGTCGGGAGATACGCAGTATTTT
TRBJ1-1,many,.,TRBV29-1,CSVDGVNTEAFF,TGCAGCGTTGATGGGGTGAACACTGAAGCTTTCTTT
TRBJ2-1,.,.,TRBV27,CASSSPPGTQSSYNEQFF,TGTGCCAGCAGTTCCCCACCCGGGACTCAAAGCTCCTACAATGAGCAGTTCTTC
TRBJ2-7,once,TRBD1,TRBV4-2,CASSQEVGRGYERYF,TGTGCCAGCAGCCAAGAGGTGGGCAGGGGGTACGAGCGGTACTTC
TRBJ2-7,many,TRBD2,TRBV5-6,CASSSTSGRAYEQYF,TGTGCCAGCAGCTCGACTAGCGGGAGGGCCTACGAGCAGTACTTC
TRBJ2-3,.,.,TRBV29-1,CSVVARVGDEHTDTQYF,TGCAGCGTTGTGGCTAGAGTAGGGGACGAGCACACAGATACGCAGTATTTT
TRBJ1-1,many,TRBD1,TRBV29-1,CSVMLQGMNTEAFF,TGCAGCGTCATGTTACAGGGGATGAACACTGAAGCTTTCTTT
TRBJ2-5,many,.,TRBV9,CASSTEGVYEGETQYF,TGTGCCAGCAGCACCGAGGGCGTATATGAGGGGGAGACCCAGTACTTC
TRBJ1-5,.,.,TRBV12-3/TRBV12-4,CASSSIPVSNQPQHF,TGTGCCAGCAGTTCCATCCCAGTATCCAATCAGCCCCAGCATTTT
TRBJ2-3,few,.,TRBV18,CASSPSGGSSTDTQYF,TGTGCCAGCTCACCGTCTGGCGGCTCTAGCACAGATACGCAGTATTTT
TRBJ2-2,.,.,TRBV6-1,CASSEGMVTGELFF,TGTGCCAGCAGTGAAGGGATGGTCACCGGGGAGCTGTTTTTT
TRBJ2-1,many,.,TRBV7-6,CASSQRTDNNEQFF,TGTGCCAGCAGCCAGCGGACAGATAACAATGAGCAGTTCTTC
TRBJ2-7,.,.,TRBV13,CASSLGDMTYEQYF,TGTGCCAGCAGCTTGGGGGACATGACCTACGAGCAGTACTTC
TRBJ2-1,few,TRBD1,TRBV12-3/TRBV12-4,CASSSTGTGAYNEQFF,TGTGCCAGCAGTTCCACCGGGACAGGGGCCTACAATGAGCAGTTCTTC
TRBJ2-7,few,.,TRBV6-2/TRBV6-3,CASGTESYEQYF,TGTGCCAGCGGGACGGAATCCTACGAGCAGTACTTC
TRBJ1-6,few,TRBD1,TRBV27,CASSSRQGENSPLHF,TGTGCCAGCAGTTCGAGACAGGGGGAAAATTCACCCCTCCACTTT
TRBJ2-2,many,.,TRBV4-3,CASSQDSTKAGELFF,TGCGCCAGCAGCCAAGATAGCACTAAAGCCGGGGAGCTGTTTTTT
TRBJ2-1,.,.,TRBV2,CASSAKDSDVSYNEQFF,TGTGCCAGCAGTGCCAAGGACAGCGACGTTTCCTACAATGAGCAGTTCTTC
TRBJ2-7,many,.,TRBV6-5,CASSYSGGVEQYF,TGTGCCAGCAGTTACAGTGGAGGGGTCGAGCAGTACTTC
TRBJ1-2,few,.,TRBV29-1,CSVGSGYGYTF,TGCAGCGTGGGTTCTGGCTATGGCTACACCTTC
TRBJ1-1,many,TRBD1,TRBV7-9,CASSLDRGPTEAFF,TGTGCCAGCAGCTTAGACAGGGGGCCCACTGAAGCTTTCTTT
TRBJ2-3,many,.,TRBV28,CASSPRQGSTDTQYF,TGTGCCAGCAGTCCTCGTCAGGGTAGCACAGATACGCAGTATTTT
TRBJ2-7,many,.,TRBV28,CASSPPSSHYEQYF,TGTGCCAGCAGTCCCCCCTCCAGCCACTACGAGCAGTACTTC
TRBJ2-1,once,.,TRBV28,CASSPLGAYAQFF,TGTGCCAGCAGTCCCTTGGGGGCGTATGCGCAGTTCTTC
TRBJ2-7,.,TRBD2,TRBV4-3,CASSQRPSGKDEQYF,TGCGCCAGCAGCCAAAGGCCTAGCGGGAAGGACGAGCAGTACTTC
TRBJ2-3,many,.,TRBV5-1,CASSLAGGLGRMQYF,TGCGCCAGCAGCTTGGCTGGGGGATTGGGGCGGATGCAGTATTTT
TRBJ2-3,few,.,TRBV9,CASSVGAGDTQYF,TGTGCCAGCAGCGTAGGAGCGGGCGATACGCAGTATTTT
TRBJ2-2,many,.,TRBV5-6,CASSLALLRGELFF,TGTGCCAGCAGCTTGGCCCTACTACGGGGGGAGCTGTTTTTT